A selection of T cell receptor beta chains follows, all from one sample in a study of T-cell reconstitution after alpha-beta-depleted transplantation in children. TCRdb ran MiXCR on the PCR reads and lists one entry per CDR3 protein. Seen here are over 550,000 distinct CDR3 sequences, roughly a tenth observed once, and the top ten hold roughly 4%. The sample was PBMCs from the stem cell graft donor, taken from the stem cell graft. The receptors derive from a human donor who donated a stem cell graft to a child with acute myeloid leukemia. The CDR3 runs from the conserved cysteine through the conserved F or W. Each record gives: clone size, V gene, D gene, J gene, CDR3 protein, CDR3 DNA. A D gene is named only where the DNA matches it firmly. Clone size is given for some rows only: seen once, a few or many times, or a class if the clone is expanded.

.,TRBV2,.,TRBJ1-1,CASSEEGGNTEAFF,TGTGCCAGCAGTGAAGAGGGGGGAAACACTGAAGCTTTCTTT
many,TRBV20-1,.,TRBJ2-7,CSARDFSGQFYEQYF,TGCAGTGCTAGAGATTTTAGCGGACAGTTCTACGAGCAGTACTTC
few,TRBV4-2,.,TRBJ2-3,CASSQSRESGDTQYF,TGTGCCAGCAGCCAAAGTCGGGAGAGTGGAGATACGCAGTATTTT
.,TRBV5-1,TRBD2,TRBJ2-7,CASSFGLAGDHEQYF,TGCGCCAGCAGCTTCGGACTAGCGGGAGATCACGAGCAGTACTTC
once,TRBV5-1,TRBD1,TRBJ2-7,CASSPTGTDHEQYF,TGCGCCAGCAGTCCAACCGGGACAGACCACGAGCAGTACTTC
many,TRBV12-3/TRBV12-4,TRBD2,TRBJ2-3,CASIRLAGDLSTDTQYF,TGTGCCAGCATCAGACTAGCGGGAGACCTCTCCACAGATACGCAGTATTTT
few,TRBV19,.,TRBJ2-3,CASNGPGLTDTQYF,TGTGCCAGTAATGGCCCCGGTCTGACAGATACGCAGTATTTT
.,TRBV20-1,.,TRBJ2-7,CSARRREQYEQYF,TGCAGTGCTAGACGACGGGAGCAGTACGAGCAGTACTTC
few,TRBV12-3/TRBV12-4,.,TRBJ2-5,CASSFLRGRQETQYF,TGTGCCAGCAGTTTCCTGAGGGGGAGGCAAGAGACCCAGTACTTC
.,TRBV7-2,TRBD2,TRBJ2-7,CASSAGGGNRFYEQYF,TGTGCCAGCAGCGCAGGCGGGGGAAATCGTTTCTACGAGCAGTACTTC
.,TRBV7-9,TRBD2,TRBJ2-7,CASSPSGGGEQYF,TGTGCCAGCAGCCCTAGCGGGGGGGGCGAGCAGTACTTC
many,TRBV29-1,.,TRBJ2-7,CSVVDRTYEQYF,TGCAGCGTCGTGGACAGAACCTACGAGCAGTACTTC
.,TRBV7-3,TRBD2,TRBJ2-3,CASSLKTGLAGVSTDTQYF,TGTGCCAGCAGCTTAAAGACCGGACTAGCGGGAGTTAGTACAGATACGCAGTATTTT
.,TRBV12-3/TRBV12-4,TRBD2,TRBJ2-3,CASTLQLAGLTDTQYF,TGTGCCAGCACCCTCCAACTAGCGGGATTAACAGATACGCAGTATTTT
.,TRBV20-1,TRBD2,TRBJ2-1,CSASGTKPYEQFF,TGCAGTGCTTCCGGGACTAAGCCCTATGAGCAGTTCTTC
few,TRBV30,.,TRBJ1-1,CAWSVKRLEAFF,TGTGCCTGGAGTGTGAAGCGCCTTGAAGCTTTCTTT
few,TRBV29-1,TRBD1,TRBJ1-1,CSVRQGVETEAFF,TGCAGCGTGCGACAGGGGGTCGAGACTGAAGCTTTCTTT
.,TRBV5-1,.,TRBJ2-7,CANSLAFDEQYF,TGCGCCAACAGCTTGGCTTTCGACGAGCAGTACTTC
few,TRBV25-1,TRBD2,TRBJ2-3,CASSEAGFASTDTQYF,TGTGCCAGCAGCGAAGCGGGATTCGCTAGCACAGATACGCAGTATTTT
many,TRBV29-1,.,TRBJ2-6,CSVNRVSGANVLTF,TGCAGCGTGAACAGGGTTTCTGGGGCCAACGTCCTGACTTTC
.,TRBV7-9,TRBD1,TRBJ2-1,CASSPRGQEGNEQFF,TGTGCCAGCAGCCCCAGGGGGCAGGAAGGCAATGAGCAGTTCTTC
.,TRBV20-1,.,TRBJ1-2,CSARDPNMKVGYTF,TGCAGTGCTAGAGATCCTAACATGAAAGTTGGCTACACCTTC
many,TRBV29-1,.,TRBJ1-1,CSVSPASQGTEAFF,TGCAGCGTTAGCCCCGCCAGCCAAGGCACTGAAGCTTTCTTT
.,TRBV18,.,TRBJ2-1,CASSPRVARRWDNEQFF,TGTGCCAGCTCACCAAGGGTAGCAAGGAGATGGGACAATGAGCAGTTCTTC
few,TRBV20-1,.,TRBJ2-1,CSARDPERPSYNEQFF,TGCAGTGCTAGAGATCCCGAGCGACCGTCCTACAATGAGCAGTTCTTC
few,TRBV29-1,TRBD1,TRBJ2-3,CSVGPQGAHTQYF,TGCAGCGTTGGACCTCAGGGGGCTCATACGCAGTATTTT
few,TRBV7-2,TRBD2,TRBJ2-1,CASSLVGLAHEQFF,TGTGCCAGCAGCTTAGTGGGACTAGCGCATGAGCAGTTCTTC
many,TRBV3-1,.,TRBJ2-7,CASSQVSLGEQYF,TGTGCCAGCAGCCAAGTAAGCCTTGGCGAGCAGTACTTC
few,TRBV28,TRBD1,TRBJ1-4,CASSPTGGDEKLFF,TGTGCCAGCAGTCCGACAGGGGGCGATGAAAAACTGTTTTTT
few,TRBV30,TRBD2,TRBJ2-3,CAWSVLGGSRTDTQYF,TGTGCCTGGAGTGTCCTTGGCGGGAGTAGGACAGATACGCAGTATTTT
.,TRBV20-1,.,TRBJ2-3,CSVLGTRLSDTQYF,TGCAGTGTCCTCGGGACAAGGCTTTCAGATACGCAGTATTTT
.,TRBV2,.,TRBJ1-5,CASCLVVGARYSNQPQHF,TGTGCCAGCTGTTTAGTGGTAGGGGCCCGTTATAGCAATCAGCCCCAGCATTTT
few,TRBV9,.,TRBJ2-1,CASSVEAGRGYNEQFF,TGTGCCAGCAGCGTAGAGGCAGGGCGAGGGTACAATGAGCAGTTCTTC
many,TRBV28,TRBD1,TRBJ2-3,CASSRRTGATDTQYF,TGTGCCAGCAGTCGTCGGACAGGGGCAACAGATACGCAGTATTTT
.,TRBV12-3/TRBV12-4,.,TRBJ2-1,CASTYRDEQFF,TGTGCCAGCACCTATCGGGATGAGCAGTTCTTC
many,TRBV5-4,TRBD2,TRBJ2-1,CASSLGLAGGSEQFF,TGTGCCAGCAGCTTGGGACTAGCGGGAGGATCTGAGCAGTTCTTC
few,TRBV12-3/TRBV12-4,TRBD1,TRBJ1-3,CASKLDRGYGNTIYF,TGTGCCAGCAAATTGGACAGGGGTTATGGAAACACCATATATTTT
.,TRBV7-2,TRBD2,TRBJ2-7,CASSFIRLAGRNEQYF,TGTGCCAGCAGCTTCATCCGACTAGCGGGGAGGAACGAGCAGTACTTC
few,TRBV2,.,TRBJ2-1,CASSRYSSYNEQFF,TGTGCCAGCAGCAGATACAGCTCCTACAATGAGCAGTTCTTC
many,TRBV6-1,.,TRBJ1-1,CASSDSRGSEAFF,TGTGCCAGCAGTGACAGCCGGGGGTCTGAAGCTTTCTTT
many,TRBV6-5,TRBD1,TRBJ1-5,CASSYLTGESNQPQHF,TGTGCCAGCAGTTACTTGACAGGGGAGAGCAATCAGCCCCAGCATTTT
.,TRBV5-1,TRBD1,TRBJ2-7,CASSLDPGGSDEQYF,TGCGCCAGCAGCTTGGATCCAGGGGGATCGGACGAGCAGTACTTC